The 13 T cell receptor beta chains listed next were all sequenced from one sample in a study of cytomegalovirus exposure and HLA in healthy donors. The PCR contained 60 Vbeta and 13 Jbeta primers. Generated by immunoSEQ multiplex PCR, the TCRdb table keeps only in-frame clones and is missing some. This table lists tens of thousands of clones. Material: PBMCs. These receptors came from a man between 35 and 55 years old in good health and CMV-seropositive.

V is TRBV2 and J is TRBJ2-1; 7 positions agree with TRBD2. The CDR3 has 15 amino acids. The V gene end was trimmed by 5 bases and the J gene end by 2 bases; junction bases not matched to a gene: 6. The germline CDR1 and CDR2 sequences are SNHLY and FYNNEI. The CDR3 here is CASSLAGTTYNEQFF. Here the CDR3 DNA reads TGTGCCAGCAGTCTCGCCGGGACTACCTACAATGAGCAGTTCTTC.

The V gene is TRBV6-1, the J gene TRBJ2-1; tentative D call: TRBD1 (5 bases). Germline V gives CDR1 MNHNS, CDR2 SASEGT. Trimming shortened V by 6 bases and J by 4 bases, and 13 bases separated the two germline ends. The CDR3 contains 14 residues. CDR3: CASSNGQPYNEQFF. The CDR3 nucleotides read TGTGCCAGCAGCAATGGACAACCGTACAATGAGCAGTTCTTC.

The J gene is TRBJ2-1, the V gene TRBV2; D remains unclear. CDR3 length equals 10 residues. Trimming stripped 5 bases from V and 8 bases from J, with 4 bases between. Germline V CDR1 and CDR2: SNHLY, FYNNEI. In nucleotides, the CDR3 is TGTGCCAGCAGTAACTATGAGCAGTTCTTC. This codes for CASSNYEQFF.

The chain carries TRBV11-3 and TRBJ1-4; 9 bases are a match to TRBD1. The V gene end was trimmed by 5 bases and the J gene end by 0 bases; junction bases not matched to a gene: 4. The CDR3 sequence is 16 residues long. CDR1 and CDR2 (germline): SGHNT, YENEEA. This CDR3 reads CASSAGTGSTNEKLFF. The DNA for the CDR3 is TGTGCCAGCAGCGCAGGGACAGGGTCAACTAATGAAAAACTGTTTTTT.

This sequence joins TRBV13 and TRBJ2-7, with a tentative D call TRBD2 (5 bases). In germline, CDR1 is PRHDT, CDR2 FYEKMQ (reference sequence). V lost 1 base to trimming and J lost 0 bases, with 7 bases between them. This CDR3 is built from 14 residues. The CDR3: CASSLAGSSYEQYF. Here the CDR3 DNA reads TGTGCCAGCAGCTTAGCGGGGTCCTCCTACGAGCAGTACTTC.

This chain links TRBV30 with TRBJ2-1, with 11 positions matching TRBD2. The CDR3 has 14 amino acids. V lost 7 bases, J lost 9 bases, and 11 bases stayed unmatched. Germline CDR1 GTSNPN, CDR2 SVGIG (reference sequence). The CDR3 bases are TGTGCCTTCCGACTAGCGGGATTACGTTTTGAGCAGTTCTTC. Protein product: CAFRLAGLRFEQFF.

This chain links TRBV4-2 with TRBJ2-2; D call uncertain. The germline CDR1 and CDR2 sequences are LGHNA and YNFKEQ. This CDR3 spans 15 amino acids. Trimming cost V 1 base and J 7 bases, with 13 bases left between them. CDR3 sequence reads: CASSQVEIVIGELFF. CDR3 in DNA: TGTGCCAGCAGCCAAGTTGAGATAGTCATCGGGGAGCTGTTTTTT.

The rearrangement uses TRBV5-1 and TRBJ2-5; no clear D. Germline assignment: CDR1 SGHRS and CDR2 YFSETQ. V dropped 0 bases and J dropped 4 bases, with 7 bases sitting between them. The CDR3 runs to 13 residues. The CDR3 sequence: CASSLGPIETQYF. CDR3 coding DNA: TGCGCCAGCAGCTTGGGTCCCATAGAGACCCAGTACTTC.

This chain uses TRBV19 with TRBJ2-1; TRBD2 matches at 16 bases. Germline V lookup: CDR1 LNHDA, CDR2 SQIVND (reference sequence). V lost 4 bases, J lost 10 bases, and 7 bases stayed unmatched. The CDR3 length is 16 residues. CDR3 in DNA: TGTGCCAGTAGTAAGGGGACTAGCGGGAGGGTTCGGGAGCAGTTCTTC. Its translation: CASSKGTSGRVREQFF.

The chain couples TRBV21-1 to TRBJ2-2; TRBD2 was called by the table and not checked on the DNA. TRBV21-1 is recorded as a pseudogene. There are 16 residues in the CDR3. The CDR3 DNA follows: TGTGCCACCCCACGTGGGGAGGGGCGCATCACCGGGGAGCTGTTTTTT. Its translation: CATPRGEGRITGELFF.

This chain connects TRBV6-4 to TRBJ2-3, with 7 bases identical to TRBD1. The germline V gene has CDR1 MRHNA and CDR2 SNTAGT. CDR3 length: 15 amino acids. V lost 0 bases to trimming and J lost 5 bases; unmatched junction nucleotides: 5. The CDR3 DNA reads TGTGCCAGCAGTGACTCGGTAGGGGGCCTAGATACGCAGTATTTT. Its translation is CASSDSVGGLDTQYF.

The chain links TRBV14 to TRBJ2-7; tentatively, D is TRBD1 (6 bases). This CDR3 has 14 amino acids. The germline V gene encodes CDR1 SGHDN and CDR2 FVKESK. Trimming removed 1 base from V and 9 bases from J, with 16 bases in between. The CDR3 bases are TGTGCCAGCAGCCAAGCTCACACCCAGGGGAGGCAGTACTTC. It codes for CASSQAHTQGRQYF.

The V gene is TRBV2, the J gene TRBJ1-5; 7 bases are a match to TRBD1. The CDR3 has 15 residues. Germline trimming cut 4 bases from V and 3 bases from J; bases unmatched to any gene: 6. The V gene's germline CDR1 is SNHLY and CDR2 FYNNEI. DNA for the CDR3: TGTGCCAGCAGTGCCCTTGGACAGGACAATCAGCCCCAGCATTTT. Translated: CASSALGQDNQPQHF.